The 2 T cell receptor beta chains listed next were all sequenced from one sample in a study of cytomegalovirus exposure and HLA in healthy donors. The PCR ran on 60 Vbeta and 13 Jbeta primers. Profiled with immunoSEQ multiplex PCR; TCRdb holds only in-frame clones, not every one. Its table lists approximately 68,000 clones. Sequencing used PBMCs. All receptors come from a female donor in good health and CMV-seropositive.

The chain carries TRBV9 and TRBJ2-3; 12 nucleotides agree with TRBD2. CDR3 size: 17 residues. V shed 0 bases, J shed 10 bases, and the junction held 12 bases outside the gene matches. The germline gives CDR1 SGDLS, CDR2 YYNGEE. The CDR3 loop is CASSVALASGREGPQYF. CDR3 coding DNA: TGTGCCAGCAGCGTAGCTTTGGCTAGCGGGAGGGAGGGACCGCAGTATTTT.

The gene calls are TRBV19 and TRBJ2-7, with TRBD1 identical over 8 bases. Trimming cost V 9 bases and J 5 bases; bases outside gene matches: 6. The CDR3 sequence is 12 residues long. CDR1 and CDR2 (germline): LNHDA, SQIVND (reference sequence). CDR3 amino acids: CASRDRSDEQYF. The CDR3 coding sequence is TGTGCCAGCCGGGACAGGTCGGACGAGCAGTACTTC. Full variable domain (remainder filled in from reference TRBV19 and TRBJ2-7): DGGITQSPKYLFRKEGQNVTLSCEQNLNHDAMYWYRQDPGQGLRLIYYSQIVNDFQKGDIAEGYSVSREKKESFPLTVTSAQKNPTAFYLCASRDRSDEQYFGPGTRLTVT.